Listed below are T cell receptor beta chains from one sample, sequenced in a study of shared clonotypes between healthy human individuals. Sequencing was performed with immunoSEQ multiplex PCR; in TCRdb, only in-frame clones are kept and a portion is missing. The sample has roughly 500,000 clones; roughly 80% are singletons. Source material: PBMCs. The receptors were sampled from a woman in her forties in good health. Some clones in this sample may be carry-over from other donors' samples. Both conserved end residues are part of each CDR3. A D gene is named only where the DNA matches it firmly. The listing skips clone size in some rows; elsewhere it reads once, few, many or a size class.

cdr3_aa cdr3_nt j_call v_call d_call clone_size
CASSFAGGADTEAFF TGCGCCAGCAGCTTTGCAGGGGGCGCGGACACTGAAGCTTTCTTT TRBJ1-1 TRBV5-1 TRBD1 -
CAITGGTSGRSDEQFF TGTGCCATCACCGGTGGGACTAGCGGGAGAAGTGATGAGCAGTTCTTC TRBJ2-1 TRBV10-3 TRBD2 -
CASATRETQYF TGCGCCAGCGCGACCCGAGAGACCCAGTACTTC TRBJ2-5 TRBV5-1 - -
CASSQGAGDPYEQYF TGTGCCAGCAGCCAAGGAGCGGGAGACCCCTACGAGCAGTACTTC TRBJ2-7 TRBV4-2 TRBD2 -
CASMGLRSRFEQYF TGTGCCAGCATGGGGCTGAGATCTAGGTTCGAGCAGTACTTC TRBJ2-7 TRBV6-5 - few
CASTDGTSGRSPFF TGTGCCAGTACTGATGGGACTAGCGGGAGATCGCCGTTCTTC TRBJ2-1 TRBV28 TRBD2 -
CASSQRQGGGEQYF TGTGCCAGCAGCCAAAGACAGGGAGGTGGCGAGCAGTACTTC TRBJ2-7 TRBV14 - -
CASSPRQGGSGNTIYF TGTGCCAGCAGTCCGAGACAAGGGGGCTCTGGAAACACCATATATTTT TRBJ1-3 TRBV2 - -
CASSADRGPRTEAFF TGTGCCAGCAGTGCAGACAGGGGGCCTCGCACTGAAGCTTTCTTT TRBJ1-1 TRBV27 TRBD1 -
CASSLFGRGLYNEQFF TGTGCCAGCAGCTTGTTTGGCCGAGGACTTTACAATGAGCAGTTCTTC TRBJ2-1 TRBV5-8 - few
CASKIERDYEQYF TGTGCCAGCAAAATCGAGCGGGACTACGAGCAGTACTTC TRBJ2-7 TRBV11-1 TRBD2 -
CASSLGTSGTWQYF TGTGCCAGCAGCTTAGGGACTAGCGGAACCTGGCAGTATTTT TRBJ2-3 TRBV7-9 TRBD2 -
CAIPGPGYEQYF TGTGCCATCCCGGGACCCGGATACGAGCAGTACTTC TRBJ2-7 TRBV2 - -
CASSLWYRTSNTGELFF TGTGCCAGCAGCCTGTGGTACAGGACATCGAACACCGGGGAGCTGTTTTTT TRBJ2-2 TRBV5-5 - -
CASSLAQGSTYEQYF TGTGCCAGCAGCTTAGCGCAGGGTTCAACCTACGAGCAGTACTTC TRBJ2-7 TRBV7-8 - once
CASSSETKAKNIQYF TGTGCCAGCAGTTCTGAAACTAAAGCCAAAAACATTCAGTACTTC TRBJ2-4 TRBV27 - -